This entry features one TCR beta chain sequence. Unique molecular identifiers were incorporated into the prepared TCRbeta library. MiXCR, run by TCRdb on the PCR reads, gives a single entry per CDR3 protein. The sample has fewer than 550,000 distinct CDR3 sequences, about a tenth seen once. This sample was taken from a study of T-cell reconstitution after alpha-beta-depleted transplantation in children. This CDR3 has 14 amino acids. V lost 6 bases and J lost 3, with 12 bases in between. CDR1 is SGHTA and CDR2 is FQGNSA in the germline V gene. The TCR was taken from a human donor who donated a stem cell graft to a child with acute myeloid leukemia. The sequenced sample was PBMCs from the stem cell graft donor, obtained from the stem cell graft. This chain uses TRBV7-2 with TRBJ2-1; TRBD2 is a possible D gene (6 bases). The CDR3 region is CASRPTGLYNEQFF. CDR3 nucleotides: TGTGCCAGCAGGCCAACGGGACTCTACAATGAGCAGTTCTTC.